This T cell receptor (beta chain) was sequenced in a study of cytomegalovirus exposure and HLA in healthy donors. Germline V gives CDR1 SGHVS, CDR2 FNYEAQ. The CDR3 sequence is 17 residues long. The V and J ends lost 5 bases and 3 bases, in that order; junction bases with no gene match: 14. Primers: 60 Vbeta forward and 13 Jbeta reverse. Per the study methods: Counted up in a later analysis, unique TCR beta chains came to about 80 million, with about 9.9 million shared. The repertoire was sequenced with immunoSEQ multiplex PCR; TCRdb's copy has only in-frame clones and lacks some. The DNA gave D and trimming, while V, J and clone size come from that table. Here the sample spans around 170,000 clones, 82% being singletons. Regarding this clone: Antigen specificity is unknown.

Samples came from healthy bone marrow donors. Findings and limits, study-wide: Within an earlier analysis, most TCR beta V segments proved productive either about 87% or about 30% of the time.

The V call is TRBV7-6, the J call TRBJ2-7; 9 bases are shared with TRBD2. Sequenced material: PBMCs. The receptor was derived from a woman between 18 and 29 years old in good health and CMV-seronegative. CDR3 sequence: CASSPFPSGGNNYEQYF. CDR3 in DNA: TGTGCCAGCAGCCCCTTTCCCAGCGGGGGGAACAACTACGAGCAGTACTTC.